This TCR beta chain is drawn from a study of T cells expressing NK-cell markers. From its re-call of the 5' RACE reads, TCRdb lists each CDR3 protein once, without DNA. The sample has about half a million distinct CDR3 sequences. The CDR3 is 12 amino acids. The chain combines TRBV12-3 or TRBV12-4 with TRBJ1-5; no DNA is available, so the TRBD1 call from TCRdb remains unchecked. The sequence came from a woman aged 45-59 years in good health. Sequencing input: blood T cells: a sorted CD56 or NKG2C T cell subset, CD4+ or CD8+ T cells, or bulk PBMC T cells (not recorded which). CDR3 sequence: CASSIPGAPQHF.